Each of the 18 T cell receptor beta chains below was sequenced from the same sample in a study of T cell responses to AZD1222 COVID-19 vaccine. This table comes from immunoSEQ multiplex PCR, and its TCRdb copy is limited to in-frame clones, with some not included. The sample comprises 110,000 to 150,000 clones, roughly 90% of which are singletons, and approximately 6% rests with the top ten. Sequences were derived from peripheral blood, sampled on day 0 of AZD1222 vaccination. These receptors all stem from an adult in good health.

V gene TRBV29-1 combines with J gene TRBJ2-1; D unresolved. The CDR3 spans 12 residues. Germline CDR1 and CDR2: SQVTM and ANQGSEA. V lost 4 bases to trimming and J lost 2 bases, with 6 bases between them. The CDR3 sequence: CSVAETYNEQFF. The CDR3 DNA reads as TGCAGCGTTGCGGAAACCTACAATGAGCAGTTCTTC.

The J gene is TRBJ2-7, the V gene TRBV6-5; unclear D gene. V lost 5 bases to trimming and J lost 2 bases, with 7 bases between them. Germline-derived CDR1 and CDR2 are MNHEY and SVGAGI. The CDR3 runs 12 residues. CDR3 residues: CASSPTPYEQYF. CDR3 nucleotide sequence: TGTGCCAGCAGTCCCACTCCCTACGAGCAGTACTTC.

The V gene is TRBV14, the J gene TRBJ2-1; possible D gene TRBD2, 5 bases. The CDR3 is 13 amino acids. In germline, CDR1 is SGHDN, CDR2 FVKESK. The V end lost 0 bases, the J end lost 9 bases, and 9 bases lay between the germline ends. The CDR3 sequence is CASSQDLGLEQFF. The CDR3 nucleotides read TGTGCCAGCAGCCAAGATCTAGGACTTGAGCAGTTCTTC. The entire variable domain, with the rest obtained from reference TRBV14 and TRBJ2-1, is as follows: EAGVTQFPSHSVIEKGQTVTLRCDPISGHDNLYWYRRVMGKEIKFLLHFVKESKQDESGMPNNRFLAERTGGTYSTLKVQPAELEDSGVYFCASSQDLGLEQFFGPGTRLTVL.

This clone showed up just a few times. The V call is TRBV2, the J call TRBJ1-1; no firm D call. CDR1 and CDR2 from the germline V gene are SNHLY and FYNNEI. The V and J ends lost 9 bases and 1 base respectively, with 9 bases between them. The CDR3 spans 12 residues. CDR3 amino acids: CASEEGNTEAFF. The CDR3 coding sequence is TGTGCCAGTGAAGAGGGGAACACTGAAGCTTTCTTT.

This sequence joins TRBV27 and TRBJ1-1; D may be TRBD1 (5 bases). V lost 8 bases, J lost 5 bases, and 15 bases lay in between. The germline gives CDR1 MNHEY, CDR2 SMNVEV (reference sequence). The CDR3 has 13 amino acids. The DNA for the CDR3 is TGTGCCAGCCGAGCCCGGGGGGGAACTGAAGCTTTCTTT. It translates to CASRARGGTEAFF.

The chain has TRBV5-6 and TRBJ1-3; 8 positions match TRBD1. Germline CDR1 is SGHDT and CDR2 is YYEEEE. CDR3 length: 14 residues. The trim removed 4 bases at V and 4 bases at J, leaving 4 bases unmatched. The CDR3: CASSLRTGGNTIYF. The CDR3 region has the DNA TGTGCCAGCAGCCTCAGGACAGGGGGAAACACCATATATTTT.

The rearrangement joins TRBV6-4 to TRBJ1-6; unclear D gene. Trimming removed 6 bases at V and 5 bases at J, with 11 bases between. CDR1 is MRHNA, CDR2 SNTAGT, per germline. The CDR3 extends over 14 amino acids. Here the CDR3 DNA reads TGTGCCAGCAGCCCTGGACCGGATAATTCACCCCTCCACTTT. Encoded protein: CASSPGPDNSPLHF.

This clone showed up just a few times. V is TRBV15 and J is TRBJ1-1; 8 bases agree with TRBD1. CDR1 is LNHNV, CDR2 YYDKDF, per germline (reference sequence). With 3 bases clipped from V and 10 bases from J, the junction kept 4 bases outside the gene matches. The CDR3 loop spans 12 amino acids. The CDR3 loop is CATSSLQGGAFF. The DNA for the CDR3 is TGTGCCACCAGCAGTTTACAGGGGGGAGCTTTCTTT.

The rearrangement links TRBV6-5 to TRBJ1-5; possible D gene TRBD1, 6 bases. The V end was cut by 8 bases, the J end by 2 bases, with 16 bases between. Germline loops: CDR1 MNHEY, CDR2 SVGAGI. The length of the CDR3 is 15 residues. CDR3 nucleotides: TGTGCCAGCGGGGGCTCGCTTAATGGCAATCAGCCCCAGCATTTT. Encoded protein: CASGGSLNGNQPQHF.

This clone was detected only once. The genes are TRBV9 and TRBJ2-2; D not resolved. The germline V gene has CDR1 SGDLS and CDR2 YYNGEE. The CDR3 consists of 15 residues. V was clipped by 0 bases and J by 0 bases, with 6 bases between them. The CDR3 DNA reads as TGTGCCAGCAGCGTAGACAGCCCGAACACCGGGGAGCTGTTTTTT. Amino acid sequence: CASSVDSPNTGELFF.

V usage is TRBV6-6 and J usage is TRBJ2-7; TRBD1 matches at 9 bases. The CDR3 is made up of 15 amino acids. Germline trimming cut 0 bases from V and 2 bases from J; bases unmatched to any gene: 2. Germline V gene sequence: CDR1 MNHNY, CDR2 SVGAGI (reference sequence). CDR3 sequence reads: CASSYSGTGTYEQYF. In DNA form, the CDR3 reads TGTGCCAGCAGTTACTCGGGGACAGGGACCTACGAGCAGTACTTC.

The J gene is TRBJ2-5, the V gene TRBV6-2 or TRBV6-3; a possible D gene is TRBD1 (6 bases). Trimming stripped 5 bases from V and 1 base from J, with 14 bases between. Germline V CDR1 and CDR2: MNHEY, SVGEGT. The CDR3 runs 15 residues. Here the CDR3 DNA reads TGTGCCAGCAGTAGAACAGGGACGAGCCAAGAGACCCAGTACTTC. This sequence encodes CASSRTGTSQETQYF.

CDR3 loop: CASSPDPGNTEAFF. The DNA of the CDR3 is TGTGCCAGCAGTCCCGATCCCGGGAACACTGAAGCTTTCTTT. The V gene is TRBV27, the J gene TRBJ1-1, with D hard to call. CDR1 is MNHEY and CDR2 is SMNVEV in the germline V gene (reference sequence). V shed 5 bases and J shed 1 base, with 11 bases lying between them. The CDR3 is made up of 14 amino acids.

The chain is built from TRBV6-6 and TRBJ2-7; D is tentatively TRBD1 or TRBD2 (5 bases each). The length of the CDR3 is 15 residues. V was pared by 5 bases and J by 5 bases, with 19 bases between. Germline V gene sequence: CDR1 MNHNY, CDR2 SVGAGI (reference sequence). The CDR3 protein is CASSVRGTESDEQYF. CDR3 DNA sequence: TGTGCCAGCAGTGTCCGTGGGACGGAATCGGACGAGCAGTACTTC.

This chain uses TRBV7-2 with TRBJ1-3; 10 bases align to TRBD1. CDR1 SGHTA and CDR2 FQGNSA come from the germline V gene. This CDR3 region has 18 residues. V lost 3 bases to trimming and J lost 0 bases; unmatched junction nucleotides: 8. The CDR3 spells CASSFRDRGFSSGNTIYF. CDR3 nucleotide sequence: TGTGCCAGCAGCTTCCGGGACAGGGGTTTCTCCTCTGGAAACACCATATATTTT.

The chain recombines TRBV4-2 with TRBJ2-7; TRBD1 matches 9 bases. Germline loops: CDR1 LGHNA, CDR2 YNFKEQ. CDR3 size: 14 residues. The ends lost 5 bases at V and 6 bases at J; junction bases unmatched: 8. The CDR3 region is CASSTQGARGEQYF. CDR3 in DNA: TGTGCCAGCAGCACACAGGGGGCGCGGGGCGAGCAGTACTTC.

Points on this clone: This sample also contains other DNA sequences that code for the same CDR3. The rearrangement uses TRBV5-1 and TRBJ1-2; D remains ambiguous. Germline values: CDR1 SGHRS, CDR2 YFSETQ. The CDR3 extends over 13 amino acids. V gave up 0 bases and J gave up 5 bases, with 8 bases separating them. The CDR3 protein is CASSLGQPYGYTF. The CDR3 DNA reads as TGCGCCAGCAGCTTGGGTCAGCCTTATGGCTACACCTTC.

The V gene is TRBV29-1, the J gene TRBJ2-1, with D uncertain. V lost 0 bases and J lost 5, with 14 bases in between. The germline CDR1 and CDR2 sequences are SQVTM and ANQGSEA. This CDR3 spans 15 amino acids. CDR3 protein: CSVEDRGGVNNEQFF. DNA for the CDR3: TGCAGCGTTGAAGATCGAGGCGGAGTGAACAATGAGCAGTTCTTC.